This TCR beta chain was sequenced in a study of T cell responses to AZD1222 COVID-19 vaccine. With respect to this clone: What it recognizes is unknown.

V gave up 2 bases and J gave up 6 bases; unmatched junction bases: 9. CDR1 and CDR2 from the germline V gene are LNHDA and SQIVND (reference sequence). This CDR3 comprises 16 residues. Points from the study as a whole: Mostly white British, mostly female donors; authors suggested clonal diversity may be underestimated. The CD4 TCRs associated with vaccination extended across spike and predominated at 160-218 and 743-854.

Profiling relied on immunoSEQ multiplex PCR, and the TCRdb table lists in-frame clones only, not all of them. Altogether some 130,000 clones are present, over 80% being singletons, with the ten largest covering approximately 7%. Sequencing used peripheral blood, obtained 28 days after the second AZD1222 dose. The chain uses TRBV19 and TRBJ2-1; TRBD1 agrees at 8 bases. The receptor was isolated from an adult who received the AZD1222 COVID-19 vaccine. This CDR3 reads CASSIRPQGGGNEQFF. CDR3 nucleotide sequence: TGTGCCAGTAGTATACGGCCACAGGGGGGAGGCAATGAGCAGTTCTTC.